This TCR beta chain comes out of a study of T cells after yellow fever vaccination. As for the study in general: Each low-cell-number fraction was prepared by means of SMART-Seq v4 Ultra Low Input.

In its sample, this clonotype was seen a few times. The CDR3 totals 14 residues. V lost 7 bases to trimming and J lost 5 bases, with 15 bases between them. MiXCR, run by TCRdb on the 5' RACE reads, gives a single entry per CDR3 protein. The sample carries some 120,000 distinct CDR3 sequences, roughly 15% recorded once. This receptor was taken from a young man who received the YFV17D yellow fever vaccine. The sequencing here drew on CD8+ T cells sorted from PBMCs, taken 5 days after the yellow fever booster vaccination. The V gene is TRBV12-3 or TRBV12-4, the J gene TRBJ2-1, with D maybe TRBD2 (6 bases). The CDR3 DNA follows: TGTGCCAGCAACATCCCGGGACTCAACAATGAGCAGTTCTTC. This translates into CASNIPGLNNEQFF.